A single sample is the source of the 32 T cell receptor beta chains below, sequenced in a study of blood T cell repertoires in COVID-19. This table comes from immunoSEQ multiplex PCR, and its TCRdb copy is limited to in-frame clones, with some not included. The sample has approximately 390,000 clones; around nine tenths are singletons. The specimen was PBMCs or T cells enriched from blood (not recorded which). The receptors were gathered from a woman aged 45-59 years who had recovered from COVID-19.

For this clone: Other DNA sequences in the same sample also yield this CDR3. This rearrangement joins TRBV7-9 to TRBJ2-5; D might be TRBD1 (6 bases). Trimming cost V 3 bases and J 0 bases, with 11 bases left between them. This CDR3 comprises 15 residues. The germline V gene encodes CDR1 SEHNR and CDR2 FQNEAQ (reference sequence). The chain's CDR3 is CASSLTGVYQETQYF. For the CDR3, the DNA is TGTGCCAGCAGCTTGACAGGAGTGTACCAAGAGACCCAGTACTTC.

This chain links TRBV6-2 or TRBV6-3 with TRBJ2-2; 7 nucleotides line up with TRBD1. The CDR3 runs 19 residues. With 2 bases clipped from V and 6 bases from J, the junction kept 18 bases outside the gene matches. Germline V lookup: CDR1 MNHEY, CDR2 SVGEGT. CDR3: CASSYDRTGRFNYPGELFF. DNA of the CDR3: TGTGCCAGCAGTTACGATCGGACAGGACGCTTTAACTACCCCGGGGAGCTGTTTTTT.

The genes are TRBV30 and TRBJ1-3, with no clear D. The CDR3 has 14 amino acids. Trimming took off 4 bases at V and 0 bases at J, with 10 bases between the two ends. The germline gives CDR1 GTSNPN, CDR2 SVGIG (reference sequence). The CDR3 nucleotides read TGTGCCTGGACCCAGTCGTACTCTGGAAACACCATATATTTT. Protein product: CAWTQSYSGNTIYF.

The genes are TRBV7-2 and TRBJ1-6; 10 bases align to TRBD1. The germline gives CDR1 SGHTA, CDR2 FQGNSA. J gave up 8 bases and V 5 bases, and 9 bases lay outside the gene matches. The CDR3 loop spans 16 amino acids. This chain's CDR3 is CASSPWGGTGDSPLHF. CDR3 in DNA: TGTGCCAGCAGCCCTTGGGGGGGGACAGGGGATTCACCCCTCCACTTT.

As to this clone: The same CDR3 arises from other DNA sequences in this sample as well. J is TRBJ1-2 and V is TRBV27, with D possibly TRBD1 on 6 matching bases. V lost 5 bases, J lost 4 bases, and 11 bases lay in between. This CDR3 has 13 residues. Per germline, CDR1 MNHEY and CDR2 SMNVEV (reference sequence). The CDR3 DNA sequence: TGTGCCAGCAGTCCCACAGGGCTCTATGGCTACACCTTC. Protein product: CASSPTGLYGYTF.

The genes are TRBV3-1 (or the pseudogene TRBV3-2) and TRBJ1-3, with a possible D match to TRBD1 (5 bases). Trimming shortened V by 8 bases and J by 2 bases, and 13 bases separated the two germline ends. CDR3 length: 14 residues. From germline, CDR1 is LGHDT and CDR2 YNNKEL (reference sequence). The CDR3 spells CASGIQGPGNTIYF. CDR3 in DNA: TGTGCCAGCGGTATTCAGGGCCCTGGAAACACCATATATTTT.

The gene calls are TRBV18 and TRBJ1-1; no firm D call. V was shortened by 6 bases and J by 3 bases, with 11 bases between the two germline ends. The germline gives CDR1 KGHSH, CDR2 LQKENI. The length of the CDR3 is 13 residues. The CDR3 DNA is TGTGCCAGCTCCCTAAGCAGGTACACTGAAGCTTTCTTT. It specifies CASSLSRYTEAFF. Drawing the rest from reference TRBV18 and TRBJ1-1, the complete variable domain is NAGVMQNPRHLVRRRGQEARLRCSPMKGHSHVYWYRQLPEEGLKFMVYLQKENIIDESGMPKERFSAEFPKEGPSILRIQQVVRGDSAAYFCASSLSRYTEAFFGQGTRLTVV.

The chain is built from TRBV18 and TRBJ1-4; D perhaps matches TRBD1 (5 bases). Per germline, CDR1 KGHSH and CDR2 LQKENI. This CDR3 has 13 amino acids. Trimming shortened V by 3 bases and J by 7 bases, and 9 bases separated the two germline ends. The DNA for the CDR3 is TGTGCCAGCTCACCGGACATTCGTGAAAAACTGTTTTTT. Translating gives CASSPDIREKLFF.

This rearrangement joins TRBV7-6 to TRBJ2-7; TRBD1 matches 8 bases. Germline trimming cut 4 bases from V and 7 bases from J; bases unmatched to any gene: 9. This CDR3 spans 14 amino acids. Germline CDR1 reads SGHVS; CDR2 reads FNYEAQ. The CDR3 loop is CASSSSPGQAEQYF. CDR3 DNA: TGTGCCAGCAGCTCCTCACCGGGACAGGCGGAGCAGTACTTC.

V gene TRBV7-9 combines with J gene TRBJ1-3, with TRBD1 matching over 7 bases. The J segment lost 0 bases and the V segment lost 5 bases, leaving 16 bases of the junction unmatched. The CDR3 is 19 amino acids. Germline V gives CDR1 SEHNR, CDR2 FQNEAQ (reference sequence). In nucleotides, the CDR3 is TGTGCCAGCAGCCCACAAACGGGACAGTCGACCTTCTCTGGAAACACCATATATTTT. It translates to CASSPQTGQSTFSGNTIYF.

The genes are TRBV6-1 and TRBJ2-7, with 8 bases lining up with TRBD1. Germline-derived CDR1 and CDR2 are MNHNS and SASEGT. CDR3 size: 14 residues. With V trimmed by 2 bases and J by 5 bases, 5 bases remained unmatched. The CDR3 reads CASSEPRGRDEQYF. The CDR3 DNA reads as TGTGCCAGCAGTGAACCCAGGGGGCGCGACGAGCAGTACTTC.

The chain recombines TRBV6-5 with TRBJ1-6; no definite D call. Trimming shortened V by 2 bases and J by 7 bases, and 9 bases separated the two germline ends. Germline V gene data show CDR1 as MNHEY and CDR2 as SVGAGI. The CDR3 totals 14 residues. The CDR3 sequence: CASSYNGGNSPLHF. The DNA for the CDR3 is TGTGCCAGCAGTTACAACGGAGGGAATTCACCCCTCCACTTT.

The chain links TRBV12-3 or TRBV12-4 to TRBJ1-2; D possibly corresponds to TRBD1 (6 bases). Between the trimmed V and J ends, which lost 6 bases and 5 bases, there was a span of 13 bases. This CDR3 is built from 13 residues. The CDR3 region is CASSFLQGYGYTF. CDR3 DNA sequence: TGTGCCAGCAGCTTCCTGCAGGGGTATGGCTACACCTTC.

The CDR3 is CASSYQTDWADTQYF. CDR3 in DNA: TGTGCCAGCAGCTACCAGACAGATTGGGCAGATACGCAGTATTTT. This chain uses TRBV7-9 with TRBJ2-3; tentative D call: TRBD1 (5 bases). This CDR3 region has 15 residues. Germline CDR1 SEHNR, CDR2 FQNEAQ (reference sequence). V lost 4 bases and J lost 4, with 15 bases in between.

In this sample, this clone turned up once. CDR3 protein: CAWSAHQGVFGNTIYF. In nucleotides, the CDR3 is TGTGCCTGGAGTGCCCACCAGGGGGTTTTTGGAAACACCATATATTTT. The chain joins TRBV30 to TRBJ1-3, with 7 bases lining up with TRBD1. CDR1 and CDR2 (germline): GTSNPN, SVGIG (reference sequence). V trimming: 1 base; J trimming: 3 bases; junction bases outside the gene matches: 9. The CDR3 loop spans 16 amino acids.

This clone was observed a single time. The chain is built from TRBV3-1 (or the pseudogene TRBV3-2) and TRBJ1-1; a weak D match, TRBD1 (6 bases). The CDR3 loop spans 12 amino acids. The V gene's germline CDR1 is LGHDT and CDR2 YNNKEL (reference sequence). V was cut by 2 bases and J by 7 bases, with 8 bases left in between. This CDR3 is CASSQQTGEAFF. The CDR3 nucleotides are TGTGCCAGCAGCCAACAGACAGGTGAAGCTTTCTTT.

The rearrangement uses TRBV4-1 and TRBJ1-6; D gene unclear. Trimming left V 1 base short and J 7 bases short, with 5 bases between. This CDR3 spans 13 amino acids. The germline V gene encodes CDR1 MGHRA and CDR2 YSYEKL. The CDR3, as DNA: TGCGCCAGCAGCCAAGTTGCGAATTCACCCCTCCACTTT. It is translated as CASSQVANSPLHF.

The chain combines TRBV7-8 with TRBJ1-6; 7 bases map to TRBD1. The V segment lost 3 bases and the J segment 4 bases; nucleotides outside the gene matches: 3. CDR1 and CDR2 (germline): SGHVS, FQNEAQ. This CDR3 has 15 amino acids. This CDR3 is CASSLDRHYNSPLHF. In nucleotides, the CDR3 is TGTGCCAGCAGCTTGGACAGGCATTATAATTCACCCCTCCACTTT.

Notes on this clone: The same CDR3 is also encoded by other DNA sequences in this sample. This chain joins TRBV19 and TRBJ1-6; D uncertain. The CDR3 is 13 amino acids. Germline V gene sequence: CDR1 LNHDA, CDR2 SQIVND (reference sequence). Trimming pared 3 bases from V and 7 bases from J, leaving 7 bases between. In nucleotides, the CDR3 is TGTGCCAGTAGTATTGATCAGAATTCACCCCTCCACTTT. Its protein product is CASSIDQNSPLHF.

CDR3: CASSPPRGGSGELFF. The CDR3 nucleotides read TGCGCCAGCAGCCCCCCTCGGGGGGGGTCCGGGGAGCTGTTTTTT. This sequence joins TRBV4-1 and TRBJ2-2, with 8 bases aligning to TRBD2. Unmatched junction bases numbered 7, after V lost 4 bases and J lost 6 bases. The CDR3 consists of 15 residues. Germline V gene data show CDR1 as MGHRA and CDR2 as YSYEKL.

The chain has TRBV4-1 and TRBJ2-1; D is uncertain. This CDR3 is built from 14 residues. From germline, CDR1 is MGHRA and CDR2 YSYEKL. V dropped 2 bases and J dropped 2 bases, with 7 bases sitting between them. The CDR3 coding sequence is TGCGCCAGCAGCCAAATCCTAACCTACAATGAGCAGTTCTTC. Residues: CASSQILTYNEQFF.

The chain has TRBV15 and TRBJ1-2; D might be TRBD1 (5 bases). There are 13 residues in the CDR3. The germline CDR1 and CDR2 sequences are LNHNV and YYDKDF (reference sequence). V lost 4 bases to trimming and J lost 2 bases, with 8 bases between them. DNA of the CDR3: TGTGCCACCAGCAACACAGGAAACTATGGCTACACCTTC. Amino acids: CATSNTGNYGYTF.

This chain links TRBV7-9 with TRBJ1-1; D unresolved. Trimming stripped 5 bases from V and 5 bases from J, with 12 bases between. The CDR3 totals 13 residues. In germline, CDR1 is SEHNR, CDR2 FQNEAQ (reference sequence). The CDR3 region has the DNA TGTGCCAGCAGCCTGACGGCGGCGACTGAAGCTTTCTTT. This translates into CASSLTAATEAFF.

V is TRBV18 and J is TRBJ2-3, with D maybe TRBD1 (5 bases). Trimming pared 6 bases from V and 0 bases from J, leaving 16 bases between. Per the germline V gene, CDR1 is KGHSH and CDR2 is LQKENI. This CDR3 spans 16 amino acids. The CDR3 here is CASSGLLDRSTDTQYF. As DNA, the CDR3 is TGTGCCAGCTCCGGATTACTCGACAGAAGCACAGATACGCAGTATTTT. Supplemented by reference TRBV18 and TRBJ2-3, the full variable domain reads NAGVMQNPRHLVRRRGQEARLRCSPMKGHSHVYWYRQLPEEGLKFMVYLQKENIIDESGMPKERFSAEFPKEGPSILRIQQVVRGDSAAYFCASSGLLDRSTDTQYFGPGTRLTVL.

The gene calls are TRBV2 and TRBJ2-7; the D gene is possibly TRBD1 (6 bases). V was cut by 7 bases and J by 4 bases, with 20 bases left in between. There are 15 residues in the CDR3. Germline V gene lookup returns CDR1 SNHLY and CDR2 FYNNEI. CDR3 sequence (DNA): TGTGCCAGCACCCCACAGGGTCCCCCCTCTTACGAGCAGTACTTC. Amino acids: CASTPQGPPSYEQYF.

The V gene is TRBV18, the J gene TRBJ2-7; 10 bases line up with TRBD1. The CDR3 spans 15 residues. V lost 6 bases, J lost 5 bases, and 10 bases stayed unmatched. Germline V gene sequence: CDR1 KGHSH, CDR2 LQKENI. DNA of the CDR3: TGTGCCAGCTCTCGACCGACAGGGGGCTTCGACGAGCAGTACTTC. Amino acid sequence: CASSRPTGGFDEQYF.

The chain couples TRBV29-1 to TRBJ1-1; D is unresolved. The germline gives CDR1 SQVTM, CDR2 ANQGSEA. The CDR3 is 13 residues long. V lost 4 bases and J lost 0, with 9 bases in between. CDR3 sequence reads: CSVAPGVNTEAFF. CDR3 bases: TGCAGCGTTGCTCCGGGAGTGAACACTGAAGCTTTCTTT.

J is TRBJ1-2 and V is TRBV19; 11 bases fit TRBD1. V shed 7 bases and J 3 bases; nucleotides not matched to a gene: 7. Germline loops: CDR1 LNHDA, CDR2 SQIVND (reference sequence). CDR3 length: 15 residues. The CDR3 reads CASMDRGRGYYGYTF. CDR3 DNA sequence: TGTGCCAGTATGGACAGGGGGCGCGGATACTATGGCTACACCTTC.

The chain joins TRBV2 to TRBJ1-2; 8 nucleotides match TRBD1. Germline values: CDR1 SNHLY, CDR2 FYNNEI. Trimming removed 6 bases from V and 4 bases from J; junction bases left unmatched: 7. The CDR3 extends over 14 amino acids. The CDR3 DNA sequence: TGTGCCAGCAGGGTACAGGGGGGGGTCTATGGCTACACCTTC. Its translation is CASRVQGGVYGYTF.

This chain uses TRBV5-1 with TRBJ2-3, with a possible D match to TRBD1 (5 bases). V lost 1 base to trimming and J lost 3 bases, with 21 bases between them. Germline CDR1 SGHRS, CDR2 YFSETQ. The CDR3 runs 18 residues. The CDR3 region has the DNA TGCGCCAGCAGCTTGACGGGCCCAGGGTTGGTGATGACAGATACGCAGTATTTT. It specifies CASSLTGPGLVMTDTQYF.

This chain connects TRBV6-5 to TRBJ1-1; 8 nucleotides align to TRBD1. This CDR3 has 14 residues. Germline loops: CDR1 MNHEY, CDR2 SVGAGI. After removal of 1 base from V and 7 bases from J, the junction contained 5 bases not matched to a gene. CDR3 in amino acids: CASSYLDRAFEAFF. The CDR3, as DNA: TGTGCCAGCAGTTACTTGGACAGGGCGTTTGAAGCTTTCTTT.

The chain couples TRBV6-1 to TRBJ1-2; possible D gene TRBD1, 5 bases. This CDR3 spans 13 amino acids. Germline lookup yields CDR1 MNHNS and CDR2 SASEGT. The V end lost 3 bases, the J end lost 2 bases, and 7 bases lay between the germline ends. The CDR3 DNA reads TGTGCCAGCAGTGAGGCAGGGAACTATGGCTACACCTTC. As protein: CASSEAGNYGYTF.